The T cell receptor (beta chain) under discussion was sequenced for a study of CD8 T cells in ankylosing spondylitis. TCRdb fed the 5' RACE reads into MiXCR, producing one record per CDR3 protein. The sample has about 39,000 distinct CDR3 sequences, under 4.5% seen once. V lost 0 bases and J 5 bases, leaving 11 bases between the germline ends. CDR1 is SGDLS and CDR2 is YYNGEE in the germline V gene. The CDR3 covers 15 residues. This clonotype has a count of ten or more. This receptor was obtained from a female donor with ankylosing spondylitis or in good health (not recorded which). The sequenced sample was blood, either unsorted or a sorted T cell fraction (not recorded which). The V gene is TRBV9, the J gene TRBJ1-4; TRBD1 might be the D (5 bases). This CDR3 is CASSVGLGVNEKLFF. As DNA, the CDR3 is TGTGCCAGCAGCGTAGGTTTGGGGGTGAATGAAAAACTGTTTTTT. Full variable domain (rest looked up from reference TRBV9 and TRBJ1-4): DSGVTQTPKHLITATGQRVTLRCSPRSGDLSVYWYQQSLDQGLQFLIQYYNGEERAKGNILERFSAQQFPDLHSELNLSSLELGDSALYFCASSVGLGVNEKLFFGSGTQLSVL.